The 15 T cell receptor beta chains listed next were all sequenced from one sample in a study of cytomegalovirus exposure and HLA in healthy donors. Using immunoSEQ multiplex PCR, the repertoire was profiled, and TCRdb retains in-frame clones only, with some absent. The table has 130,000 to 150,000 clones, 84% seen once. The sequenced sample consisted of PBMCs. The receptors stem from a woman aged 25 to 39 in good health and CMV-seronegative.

The CDR3 reads CASSQVILVANTEAFF. The CDR3 region has the DNA TGCGCCAGCAGCCAAGTCATATTAGTCGCCAACACTGAAGCTTTCTTT. The chain combines TRBV4-1 with TRBJ1-1; no clear D gene. The germline V and J ends were trimmed by 1 base and 2 bases, with 14 bases remaining between them. The CDR3 spans 16 residues. In germline, CDR1 is MGHRA, CDR2 YSYEKL.

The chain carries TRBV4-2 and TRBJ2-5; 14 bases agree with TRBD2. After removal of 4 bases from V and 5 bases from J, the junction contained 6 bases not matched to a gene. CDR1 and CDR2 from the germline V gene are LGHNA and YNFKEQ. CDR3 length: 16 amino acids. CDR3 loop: CASSPGLAGDWETQYF. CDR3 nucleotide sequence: TGTGCCAGCAGCCCGGGACTAGCGGGGGACTGGGAGACCCAGTACTTC.

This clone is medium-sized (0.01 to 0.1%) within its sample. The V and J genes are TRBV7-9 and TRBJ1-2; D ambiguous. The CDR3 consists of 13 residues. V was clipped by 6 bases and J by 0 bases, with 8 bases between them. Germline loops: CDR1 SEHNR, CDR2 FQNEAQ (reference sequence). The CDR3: CASSFGSNYGYTF. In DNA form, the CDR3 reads TGTGCCAGCAGTTTCGGGTCTAACTATGGCTACACCTTC.

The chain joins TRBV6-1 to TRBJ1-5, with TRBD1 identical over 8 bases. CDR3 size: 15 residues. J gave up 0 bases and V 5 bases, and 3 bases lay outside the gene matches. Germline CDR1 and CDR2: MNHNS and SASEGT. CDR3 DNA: TGTGCCAGCAGTTTGACAGGGGTTAGCAATCAGCCCCAGCATTTT. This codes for CASSLTGVSNQPQHF.

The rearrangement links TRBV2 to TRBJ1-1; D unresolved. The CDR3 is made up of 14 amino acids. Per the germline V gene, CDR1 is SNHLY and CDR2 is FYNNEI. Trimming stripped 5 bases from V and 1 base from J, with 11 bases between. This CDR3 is CASSIIEENTEAFF. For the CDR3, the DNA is TGTGCCAGCAGTATAATCGAGGAGAACACTGAAGCTTTCTTT.

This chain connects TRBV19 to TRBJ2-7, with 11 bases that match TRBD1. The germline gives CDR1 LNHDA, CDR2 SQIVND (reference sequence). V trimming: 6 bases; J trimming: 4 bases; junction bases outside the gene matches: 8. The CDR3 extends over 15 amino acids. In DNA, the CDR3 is TGTGCCAGTAGCATTGGGACAGGGGGAAGGTACGAGCAGTACTTC. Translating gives CASSIGTGGRYEQYF.

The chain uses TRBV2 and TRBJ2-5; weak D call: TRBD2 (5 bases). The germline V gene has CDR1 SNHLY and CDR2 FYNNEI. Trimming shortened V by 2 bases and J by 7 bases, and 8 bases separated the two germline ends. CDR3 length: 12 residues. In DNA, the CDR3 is TGTGCCAGCAGTGAATTCCGGGGGACCCAGTACTTC. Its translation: CASSEFRGTQYF.

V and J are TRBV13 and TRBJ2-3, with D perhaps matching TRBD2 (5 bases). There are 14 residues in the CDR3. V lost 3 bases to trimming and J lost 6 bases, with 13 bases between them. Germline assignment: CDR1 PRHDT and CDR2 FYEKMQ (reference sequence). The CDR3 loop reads CASSLGPEGDTQYF. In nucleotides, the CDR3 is TGTGCCAGCAGCTTGGGCCCAGAGGGTGATACGCAGTATTTT.

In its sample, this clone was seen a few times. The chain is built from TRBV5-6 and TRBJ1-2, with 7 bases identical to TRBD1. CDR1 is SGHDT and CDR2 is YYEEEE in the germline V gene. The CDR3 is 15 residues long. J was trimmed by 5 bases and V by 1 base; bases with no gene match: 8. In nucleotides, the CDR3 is TGTGCCAGCAGCTTGCTACGCAGGGGGTTTTATGGCTACACCTTC. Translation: CASSLLRRGFYGYTF. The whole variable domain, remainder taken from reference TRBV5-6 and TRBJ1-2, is DAGVTQSPTHLIKTRGQQVTLRCSPKSGHDTVSWYQQALGQGPQFIFQYYEEEERQRGNFPDRFSGHQFPNYSSELNVNALLLGDSALYLCASSLLRRGFYGYTFGSGTRLTVV.

The CDR3 reads CASSLDSSSYEQYF. The CDR3 DNA reads TGTGCCAGCAGCTTAGACAGCAGCTCCTACGAGCAGTACTTC. The chain couples TRBV11-1 to TRBJ2-7; D call uncertain. With 1 base removed from V and 0 bases from J, the gap between germline ends came to 7 bases. Germline CDR1 and CDR2: SGHAT and FQDESV (reference sequence). This CDR3 has 14 amino acids.

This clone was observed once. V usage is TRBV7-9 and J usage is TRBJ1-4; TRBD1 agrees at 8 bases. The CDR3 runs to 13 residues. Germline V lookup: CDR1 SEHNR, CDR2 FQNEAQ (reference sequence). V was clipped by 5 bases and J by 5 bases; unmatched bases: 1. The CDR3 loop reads CASSRTGNEKLFF. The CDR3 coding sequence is TGTGCCAGCAGCAGGACAGGGAATGAAAAACTGTTTTTT.

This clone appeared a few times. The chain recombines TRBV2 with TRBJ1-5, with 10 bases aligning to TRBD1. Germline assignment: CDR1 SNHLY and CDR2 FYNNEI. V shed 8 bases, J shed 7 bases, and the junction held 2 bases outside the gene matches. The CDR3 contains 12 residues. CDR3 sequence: CASQTGGQPQHF. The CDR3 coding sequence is TGTGCCAGCCAGACAGGGGGCCAGCCCCAGCATTTT.

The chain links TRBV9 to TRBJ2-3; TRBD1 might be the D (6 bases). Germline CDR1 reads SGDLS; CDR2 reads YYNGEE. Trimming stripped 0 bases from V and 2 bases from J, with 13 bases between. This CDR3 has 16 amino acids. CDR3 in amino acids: CASSVVDSTHTDTQYF. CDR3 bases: TGTGCCAGCAGCGTAGTGGACAGCACCCACACAGATACGCAGTATTTT.

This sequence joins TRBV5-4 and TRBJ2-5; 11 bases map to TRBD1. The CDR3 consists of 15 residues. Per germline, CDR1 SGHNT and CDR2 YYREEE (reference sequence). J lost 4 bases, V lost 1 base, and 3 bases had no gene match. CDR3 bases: TGTGCCAGCAGCTTGCCTGGGACAGGGGGAGAGACCCAGTACTTC. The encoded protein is CASSLPGTGGETQYF.

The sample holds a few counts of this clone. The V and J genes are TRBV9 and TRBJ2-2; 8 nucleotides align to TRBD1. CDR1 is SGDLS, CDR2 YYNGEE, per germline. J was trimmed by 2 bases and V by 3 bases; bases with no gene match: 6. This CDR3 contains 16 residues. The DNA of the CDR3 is TGTGCCAGCAGCGGGCCGACAGGGGACAACACCGGGGAGCTGTTTTTT. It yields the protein CASSGPTGDNTGELFF.